This T cell receptor (beta chain) originates from a study of shared clonotypes between healthy human individuals. Each subset's genomic DNA was split evenly across several immunoSEQ plates. Measured with immunoSEQ multiplex PCR; TCRdb has only the in-frame clones, and not every one. The sample carries roughly 1,100,000 clones, about 77% recorded once. The CDR3 runs to 15 residues. The V end was cut by 0 bases, the J end by 7 bases, with 13 bases between. Germline CDR1 MGHRA, CDR2 YSYEKL. Sequenced sample: memory CD4+ T cells sorted from blood. Subset of the sample: CD45RA-negative fraction. The gene calls are TRBV4-1 and TRBJ1-5; a weak D match, TRBD1 (5 bases). This clonotype originated in a man aged 18 to 29 in good health. CDR3 sequence (DNA): TGCGCCAGCAGCCAAGATTCTGGGGCGGGGCAGCCCCAGCATTTT. It yields the protein CASSQDSGAGQPQHF.